This T cell receptor (beta chain) was documented in a study of blood T cell repertoires in COVID-19. Study as a whole: Nucleic acid was either cDNA or gDNA, and it came from T cells, B-cell-depleted T cells, or PBMCs.

Produced via immunoSEQ multiplex PCR; TCRdb's table is partial and in-frame only. The table includes roughly 97,000 clones, roughly 82% detected once. This CDR3 has 17 residues. The ends lost 4 bases at V and 4 bases at J; junction bases unmatched: 12. Germline values: CDR1 SGDLS, CDR2 YYNGEE. This TCR was recovered from a man aged 60 to 75 with acute or convalescent COVID-19. The chain joins TRBV9 to TRBJ2-1; 9 bases are a match to TRBD2. The material sequenced was peripheral blood. The DNA of the CDR3 is TGTGCCAGCAGCCCCCCGTGGACTAGCGAACTATACAATGAGCAGTTCTTC. It codes for CASSPPWTSELYNEQFF.